This TCR beta chain was observed in a study of T cells in localized non-small cell lung cancer. Concerning this clone itself: The antigen remains unidentified.

Study results and limitations: Uninvolved adjacent lung had the highest recorded T cell clonality, with tumor below it.

Germline values: CDR1 SGHTA, CDR2 FQGNSA. Losses at the gene ends were 5 bases for V and 9 bases for J; bases not matched to a gene: 12. The CDR3 is made up of 14 amino acids. Only in-frame clones appear in the TCRdb table, and some are missing; sequencing was by immunoSEQ multiplex PCR. The sample includes tens of thousands of clones, about 84% of them seen just once. The receptor was isolated from a female donor older than 55 with stage I lung adenocarcinoma. The rearrangement joins TRBV7-2 to TRBJ2-7, with 8 bases aligning to TRBD2. Material: peripheral blood, obtained before any cancer treatment. CDR3: CASSPLPGGARQYF. The CDR3 nucleotides are TGTGCCAGCAGCCCACTGCCGGGGGGGGCGCGGCAGTACTTC.